The subject of this entry is one T cell receptor (beta chain). These data originate in a study of identical twins. This CDR3 is built from 13 residues. The V gene's germline CDR1 is SQVTM and CDR2 ANQGSEA. The V and J ends lost 3 bases and 8 bases respectively, with 16 bases between them. Each CDR3 protein gets one entry after TCRdb re-called the 5' RACE reads with MiXCR. The top ten clones hold around 13% of a sample with about 790,000 distinct CDR3 sequences, over 15% of them seen once. A further study also used this sample, focusing on T cells expressing NK-cell markers.

The sequence came from a woman between 18 and 30 years old in good health. The J gene is TRBJ1-2, the V gene TRBV29-1; no firm D call. The sequenced sample was PBMCs. The CDR3 spells CSVEWQDLGGYTF. DNA for the CDR3: TGCAGCGTTGAGTGGCAGGACCTAGGGGGCTACACCTTC.